The rows below give T cell receptor beta chains drawn from one sample of a study of identical twins. TCRdb reanalysed the 5' RACE reads using MiXCR and keeps one entry per CDR3 protein. The sample shows 250,000 to 300,000 distinct CDR3 sequences, about 9% of them seen only once. The same data also went into a second study, on yellow fever vaccine responses in identical twins.

The sample comprised CD8+ T cells sorted from blood. The receptor set was obtained from a woman younger than 35 in good health. The CDR3 runs from the conserved cysteine through the conserved F or W. D genes are given only for firm matches. The size of a clone is reported for some rows only, either as once, few or many, or as a class for expanded clones.

v_gene: TRBV12-3/TRBV12-4
d_gene: -
abundance: -
j_gene: TRBJ2-5
CDR3aa: CASSLFPQGQETQYF
CDR3nt: TGTGCCAGCAGTTTATTTCCCCAGGGCCAAGAGACCCAGTACTTC

v_gene: TRBV4-1
d_gene: -
abundance: many
j_gene: TRBJ1-1
CDR3aa: CASSQGVGLEAFF
CDR3nt: TGCGCCAGCAGCCAAGGGGTCGGCCTTGAAGCTTTCTTT

v_gene: TRBV12-3/TRBV12-4
d_gene: -
abundance: -
j_gene: TRBJ2-5
CDR3aa: CARSPPGPNLPRAETQYF
CDR3nt: TGTGCCCGCAGTCCCCCGGGACCAAACCTCCCTAGGGCAGAGACCCAGTACTTC

v_gene: TRBV20-1
d_gene: TRBD1
abundance: many
j_gene: TRBJ2-1
CDR3aa: CSAREVGQTFNEQFF
CDR3nt: TGCAGTGCTAGAGAAGTGGGACAGACCTTTAATGAGCAGTTCTTC

v_gene: TRBV6-6
d_gene: -
abundance: few
j_gene: TRBJ1-2
CDR3aa: CASSYAGDGYTF
CDR3nt: TGTGCCAGCAGTTACGCGGGGGATGGCTACACCTTC

v_gene: TRBV20-1
d_gene: TRBD2
abundance: -
j_gene: TRBJ2-5
CDR3aa: CSARGGLAGEETQYF
CDR3nt: TGCAGTGCTAGAGGCGGGCTAGCGGGCGAAGAGACCCAGTACTTC

v_gene: TRBV12-3/TRBV12-4
d_gene: -
abundance: many
j_gene: TRBJ1-4
CDR3aa: CASSFDGQKLFF
CDR3nt: TGTGCCAGCAGTTTTGACGGACAAAAACTGTTTTTT

v_gene: TRBV27
d_gene: -
abundance: few
j_gene: TRBJ2-1
CDR3aa: CASSLKGSSNEQFF
CDR3nt: TGTGCCAGCAGTTTAAAGGGCAGTTCCAATGAGCAGTTCTTC

v_gene: TRBV28
d_gene: -
abundance: -
j_gene: TRBJ2-3
CDR3aa: CASSQPRTGTDTQYF
CDR3nt: TGTGCCAGCAGTCAACCTAGGACAGGCACAGATACGCAGTATTTT

v_gene: TRBV4-2
d_gene: TRBD1
abundance: -
j_gene: TRBJ1-2
CDR3aa: CASSLGTEAYGYTF
CDR3nt: TGTGCCAGCAGCTTAGGGACAGAAGCATATGGCTACACCTTC

v_gene: TRBV7-9
d_gene: TRBD1
abundance: many
j_gene: TRBJ2-7
CDR3aa: CASSLVPGTGDYEQYF
CDR3nt: TGTGCCAGCAGCTTAGTCCCCGGGACAGGGGACTACGAGCAGTACTTC

v_gene: TRBV6-5
d_gene: -
abundance: -
j_gene: TRBJ1-5
CDR3aa: CASSYSAGPGNQPQHF
CDR3nt: TGTGCCAGCAGTTACTCCGCCGGGCCGGGCAATCAGCCCCAGCATTTT

v_gene: TRBV6-1
d_gene: -
abundance: -
j_gene: TRBJ2-7
CDR3aa: CASSDVGGWDEQYF
CDR3nt: TGTGCCAGCAGCGATGTGGGGGGCTGGGACGAGCAGTACTTC

v_gene: TRBV20-1
d_gene: -
abundance: -
j_gene: TRBJ2-1
CDR3aa: CSARRQEAYNEQFF
CDR3nt: TGCAGTGCTCGGAGACAGGAGGCCTACAATGAGCAGTTCTTC

v_gene: TRBV9
d_gene: -
abundance: -
j_gene: TRBJ2-2
CDR3aa: CASSGLEGGTGELFF
CDR3nt: TGTGCCAGCAGCGGTCTAGAGGGGGGCACCGGGGAGCTGTTTTTT

v_gene: TRBV4-2
d_gene: -
abundance: -
j_gene: TRBJ2-7
CDR3aa: CASSQPTESYEQYF
CDR3nt: TGTGCCAGCAGCCAACCCACAGAGTCCTACGAGCAGTACTTC

v_gene: TRBV20-1
d_gene: -
abundance: many
j_gene: TRBJ2-5
CDR3aa: CSARELAPGQYF
CDR3nt: TGCAGTGCTAGAGAATTAGCCCCGGGCCAGTACTTC

v_gene: TRBV7-8
d_gene: -
abundance: few
j_gene: TRBJ2-7
CDR3aa: CASSSPQRVSGEQYF
CDR3nt: TGTGCCAGCAGCTCCCCTCAACGGGTATCGGGCGAGCAGTACTTC

v_gene: TRBV28
d_gene: TRBD2
abundance: few
j_gene: TRBJ2-1
CDR3aa: CASSPPLAGGVNEQFF
CDR3nt: TGTGCCAGCAGTCCCCCACTAGCGGGAGGTGTCAATGAGCAGTTCTTC

v_gene: TRBV19
d_gene: -
abundance: few
j_gene: TRBJ1-1
CDR3aa: CASRSTRNTEAFF
CDR3nt: TGTGCCAGTAGATCGACGAGGAACACTGAAGCTTTCTTT

v_gene: TRBV29-1
d_gene: -
abundance: few
j_gene: TRBJ1-2
CDR3aa: CSVEIAGYGYTF
CDR3nt: TGCAGCGTTGAAATAGCAGGGTATGGCTACACCTTC

v_gene: TRBV7-9
d_gene: -
abundance: -
j_gene: TRBJ2-7
CDR3aa: CASSSPAGLIYEQYF
CDR3nt: TGTGCCAGCAGTTCCCCGGCGGGACTTATCTACGAGCAGTACTTC

v_gene: TRBV9
d_gene: -
abundance: -
j_gene: TRBJ2-7
CDR3aa: CASSGRQSYEQYF
CDR3nt: TGTGCCAGCAGCGGCCGACAGTCCTACGAGCAGTACTTC

v_gene: TRBV7-2
d_gene: TRBD1
abundance: few
j_gene: TRBJ2-5
CDR3aa: CASSRIHRGLDETQYF
CDR3nt: TGTGCCAGCAGCCGCATCCACAGGGGGCTGGACGAGACCCAGTACTTC

v_gene: TRBV15
d_gene: TRBD2
abundance: many
j_gene: TRBJ2-2
CDR3aa: CATSTGGTGELFF
CDR3nt: TGTGCCACCAGTACCGGGGGGACCGGGGAGCTGTTTTTT

v_gene: TRBV28
d_gene: -
abundance: -
j_gene: TRBJ2-2
CDR3aa: CASTTGGAGELFF
CDR3nt: TGTGCCAGCACGACAGGAGGGGCCGGGGAGCTGTTTTTT

v_gene: TRBV27
d_gene: -
abundance: many
j_gene: TRBJ2-1
CDR3aa: CASSLDFAGYNEQFF
CDR3nt: TGTGCCAGCAGTTTAGACTTCGCGGGATACAATGAGCAGTTCTTC

v_gene: TRBV20-1
d_gene: TRBD2
abundance: -
j_gene: TRBJ2-2
CDR3aa: CSAISLSGDTGELFF
CDR3nt: TGCAGTGCTATTTCCCTAAGCGGGGACACCGGGGAGCTGTTTTTT

v_gene: TRBV2
d_gene: TRBD1
abundance: -
j_gene: TRBJ2-1
CDR3aa: CASMRLQPEGADNEQFF
CDR3nt: TGTGCCAGCATGAGGTTACAGCCAGAGGGGGCTGACAATGAGCAGTTCTTC

v_gene: TRBV29-1
d_gene: -
abundance: many
j_gene: TRBJ1-2
CDR3aa: CSVEERNGYTF
CDR3nt: TGCAGCGTTGAAGAAAGGAATGGCTACACCTTC

v_gene: TRBV12-3/TRBV12-4
d_gene: -
abundance: few
j_gene: TRBJ2-3
CDR3aa: CASSFWQAEGTDTQYF
CDR3nt: TGTGCCAGCAGTTTTTGGCAGGCAGAGGGCACAGATACGCAGTATTTT

v_gene: TRBV4-1
d_gene: -
abundance: -
j_gene: TRBJ2-5
CDR3aa: CASSQDPGHQETQYF
CDR3nt: TGCGCCAGCAGCCAAGACCCGGGGCACCAAGAGACCCAGTACTTC

v_gene: TRBV10-3
d_gene: TRBD2
abundance: -
j_gene: TRBJ2-3
CDR3aa: CAISEPAGGRAWDTQYF
CDR3nt: TGTGCCATCAGTGAGCCGGCGGGCGGGAGGGCCTGGGATACGCAGTATTTT

v_gene: TRBV5-1
d_gene: TRBD2
abundance: few
j_gene: TRBJ2-7
CDR3aa: CASSLQGLAGNYEQYF
CDR3nt: TGCGCCAGCAGCCTACAGGGACTAGCGGGGAACTACGAGCAGTACTTC

v_gene: TRBV6-6
d_gene: -
abundance: medium-sized
j_gene: TRBJ2-7
CDR3aa: CASSPGPDRYEQYF
CDR3nt: TGTGCCAGCAGTCCGGGACCTGACAGATACGAGCAGTACTTC

v_gene: TRBV19
d_gene: TRBD2
abundance: -
j_gene: TRBJ2-1
CDR3aa: CASSIRLAGYWDEQFF
CDR3nt: TGTGCCAGTAGTATCCGACTAGCGGGATACTGGGATGAGCAGTTCTTC

v_gene: TRBV27
d_gene: -
abundance: few
j_gene: TRBJ2-2
CDR3aa: CASRKGGNTGELFF
CDR3nt: TGTGCCAGCAGAAAGGGGGGGAACACCGGGGAGCTGTTTTTT

v_gene: TRBV10-3
d_gene: TRBD1
abundance: -
j_gene: TRBJ2-3
CDR3aa: CAIRSPGQAPRGGTDTQYF
CDR3nt: TGTGCCATCAGGAGCCCGGGACAGGCGCCGCGGGGTGGCACAGATACGCAGTATTTT

v_gene: TRBV29-1
d_gene: -
abundance: many
j_gene: TRBJ2-7
CDR3aa: CSVDSPGGPYEQYF
CDR3nt: TGCAGCGTTGATTCGCCAGGGGGGCCCTACGAGCAGTACTTC

v_gene: TRBV3-1
d_gene: TRBD2
abundance: -
j_gene: TRBJ2-2
CDR3aa: CASSQELSSGNTGELFF
CDR3nt: TGTGCCAGCAGCCAAGAGCTCTCTAGCGGAAACACCGGGGAGCTGTTTTTT

v_gene: TRBV4-3
d_gene: TRBD2
abundance: -
j_gene: TRBJ2-3
CDR3aa: CASGLAGTDTQYF
CDR3nt: TGCGCCAGTGGACTAGCGGGAACAGATACGCAGTATTTT

v_gene: TRBV12-3/TRBV12-4
d_gene: TRBD2
abundance: many
j_gene: TRBJ2-7
CDR3aa: CASSWEGSYEQYF
CDR3nt: TGTGCCAGCAGTTGGGAGGGATCCTACGAGCAGTACTTC

v_gene: TRBV3-1
d_gene: -
abundance: -
j_gene: TRBJ2-7
CDR3aa: CASSQVVRGRAYEQYF
CDR3nt: TGTGCCAGCAGCCAAGTGGTGCGGGGGCGCGCCTACGAGCAGTACTTC

v_gene: TRBV15
d_gene: -
abundance: many
j_gene: TRBJ2-2
CDR3aa: CATSRSLTESNTGELFF
CDR3nt: TGTGCCACCAGCAGAAGTCTAACAGAATCGAACACCGGGGAGCTGTTTTTT

v_gene: TRBV5-1
d_gene: -
abundance: many
j_gene: TRBJ2-3
CDR3aa: CASSSRQGGDTQYF
CDR3nt: TGCGCCAGCAGCTCAAGACAGGGAGGAGATACGCAGTATTTT

v_gene: TRBV24-1
d_gene: -
abundance: many
j_gene: TRBJ2-1
CDR3aa: CATSDLSYNEQFF
CDR3nt: TGTGCCACCAGTGATTTGAGTTACAATGAGCAGTTCTTC

v_gene: TRBV28
d_gene: -
abundance: -
j_gene: TRBJ2-7
CDR3aa: CASCFGDSNYEQYF
CDR3nt: TGTGCCAGCTGCTTTGGCGACAGCAACTACGAGCAGTACTTC

v_gene: TRBV29-1
d_gene: TRBD1
abundance: many
j_gene: TRBJ2-7
CDR3aa: CSVAGRDRAHEQYF
CDR3nt: TGCAGCGTTGCCGGTCGGGACAGGGCCCACGAGCAGTACTTC

v_gene: TRBV5-5
d_gene: -
abundance: many
j_gene: TRBJ2-5
CDR3aa: CASSRTPMGETQYF
CDR3nt: TGTGCCAGCAGTCGGACACCCATGGGAGAGACCCAGTACTTC

v_gene: TRBV12-3/TRBV12-4
d_gene: TRBD1
abundance: few
j_gene: TRBJ1-2
CDR3aa: CATLGTENYGYTF
CDR3nt: TGTGCCACCCTGGGGACAGAAAACTATGGCTACACCTTC

v_gene: TRBV7-2
d_gene: TRBD1
abundance: many
j_gene: TRBJ1-3
CDR3aa: CASSNGQARNTIYF
CDR3nt: TGTGCCAGCAGCAATGGACAGGCTAGAAACACCATATATTTT

v_gene: TRBV25-1
d_gene: -
abundance: -
j_gene: TRBJ2-1
CDR3aa: CASSNEVGRNEQFF
CDR3nt: TGTGCCAGCTCAAACGAGGTGGGCAGAAATGAGCAGTTCTTC

v_gene: TRBV27
d_gene: TRBD2
abundance: -
j_gene: TRBJ2-1
CDR3aa: CASSLSLAGGSLNEQFF
CDR3nt: TGTGCCAGCAGTTTATCGCTGGCGGGAGGGTCGCTCAATGAGCAGTTCTTC

v_gene: TRBV7-8
d_gene: TRBD1
abundance: -
j_gene: TRBJ2-3
CDR3aa: CASSSPGQGTSDTQYF
CDR3nt: TGTGCCAGCAGCTCCCCGGGACAGGGGACGTCAGATACGCAGTATTTT

v_gene: TRBV25-1
d_gene: TRBD2
abundance: many
j_gene: TRBJ2-5
CDR3aa: CASSDPTSGSQETQYF
CDR3nt: TGTGCCAGCAGTGACCCGACTAGCGGGAGCCAAGAGACCCAGTACTTC

v_gene: TRBV24-1
d_gene: TRBD2
abundance: many
j_gene: TRBJ2-5
CDR3aa: CATSRPGLQETQYF
CDR3nt: TGTGCCACCAGCCGGCCGGGACTACAAGAGACCCAGTACTTC

v_gene: TRBV20-1
d_gene: TRBD2
abundance: -
j_gene: TRBJ2-1
CDR3aa: CSARGIDSGSGNEQFF
CDR3nt: TGCAGTGCTAGGGGTATTGACAGCGGGAGTGGCAATGAGCAGTTCTTC

v_gene: TRBV20-1
d_gene: -
abundance: -
j_gene: TRBJ2-3
CDR3aa: CSARDIGTSTDTQYF
CDR3nt: TGCAGTGCTAGAGATATTGGAACGAGCACAGATACGCAGTATTTT

v_gene: TRBV3-1
d_gene: -
abundance: few
j_gene: TRBJ2-3
CDR3aa: CASSQVSGGIDGTDTQYF
CDR3nt: TGTGCCAGCAGCCAAGTTTCTGGGGGGATTGATGGGACAGATACGCAGTATTTT

v_gene: TRBV6-4
d_gene: -
abundance: -
j_gene: TRBJ2-1
CDR3aa: CASSVAGGNGELFF
CDR3nt: -